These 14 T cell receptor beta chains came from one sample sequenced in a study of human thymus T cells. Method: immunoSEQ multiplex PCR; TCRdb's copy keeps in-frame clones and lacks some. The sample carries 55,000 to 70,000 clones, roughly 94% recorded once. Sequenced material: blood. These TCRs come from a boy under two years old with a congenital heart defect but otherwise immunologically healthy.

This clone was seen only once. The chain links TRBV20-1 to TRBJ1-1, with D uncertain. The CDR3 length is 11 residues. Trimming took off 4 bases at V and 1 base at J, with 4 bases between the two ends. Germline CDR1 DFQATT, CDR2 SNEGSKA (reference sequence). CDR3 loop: CSATENTEAFF. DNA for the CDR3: TGCAGTGCTACAGAGAACACTGAAGCTTTCTTT.

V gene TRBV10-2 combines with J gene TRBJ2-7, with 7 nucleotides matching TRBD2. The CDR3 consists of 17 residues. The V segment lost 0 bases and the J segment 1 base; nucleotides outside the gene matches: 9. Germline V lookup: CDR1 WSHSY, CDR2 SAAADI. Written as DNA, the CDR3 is TGCGCCAGCAGTGAGTCAAGCCCTAGCGGAAGATCCTACGAGCAGTACTTC. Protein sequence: CASSESSPSGRSYEQYF.

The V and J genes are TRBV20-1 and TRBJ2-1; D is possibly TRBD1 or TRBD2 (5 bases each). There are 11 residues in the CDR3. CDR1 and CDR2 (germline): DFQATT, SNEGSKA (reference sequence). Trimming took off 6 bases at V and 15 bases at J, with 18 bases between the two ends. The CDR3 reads CSAYSGTLGFF. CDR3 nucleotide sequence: TGCAGTGCCTATTCCGGGACCCTGGGGTTCTTC.

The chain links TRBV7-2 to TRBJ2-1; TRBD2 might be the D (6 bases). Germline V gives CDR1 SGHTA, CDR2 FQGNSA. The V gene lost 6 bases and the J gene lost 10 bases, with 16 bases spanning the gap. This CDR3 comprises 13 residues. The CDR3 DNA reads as TGTGCCAGCAGTTTATCCCAGGGAGGCGAGCAGTTCTTC. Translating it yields CASSLSQGGEQFF.

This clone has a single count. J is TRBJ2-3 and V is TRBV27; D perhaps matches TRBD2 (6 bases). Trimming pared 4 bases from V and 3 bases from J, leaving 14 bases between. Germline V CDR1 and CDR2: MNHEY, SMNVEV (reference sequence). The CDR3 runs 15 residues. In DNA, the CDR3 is TGTGCCAGCAGTTCGACTAGTTTCTGGACAGATACGCAGTATTTT. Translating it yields CASSSTSFWTDTQYF.

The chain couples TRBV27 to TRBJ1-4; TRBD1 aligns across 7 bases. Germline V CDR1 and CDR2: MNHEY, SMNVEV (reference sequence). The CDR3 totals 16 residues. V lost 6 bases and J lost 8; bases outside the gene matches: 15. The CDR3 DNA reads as TGTGCCAGCAGAGCCCGACAGGGCTCCATCGGGGAAAAACTGTTTTTT. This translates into CASRARQGSIGEKLFF.

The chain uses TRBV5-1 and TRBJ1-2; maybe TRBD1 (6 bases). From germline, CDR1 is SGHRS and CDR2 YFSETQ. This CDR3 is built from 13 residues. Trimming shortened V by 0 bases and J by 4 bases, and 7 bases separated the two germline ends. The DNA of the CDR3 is TGCGCCAGCAGCTTGGCAGGGGTCTATGGCTACACCTTC. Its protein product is CASSLAGVYGYTF.

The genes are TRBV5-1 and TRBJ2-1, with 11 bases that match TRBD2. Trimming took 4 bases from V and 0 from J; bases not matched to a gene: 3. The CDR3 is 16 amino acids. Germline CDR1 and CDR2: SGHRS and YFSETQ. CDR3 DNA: TGCGCCAGCAGCCGACTAGCGGGATCCTCCTACAATGAGCAGTTCTTC. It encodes CASSRLAGSSYNEQFF.

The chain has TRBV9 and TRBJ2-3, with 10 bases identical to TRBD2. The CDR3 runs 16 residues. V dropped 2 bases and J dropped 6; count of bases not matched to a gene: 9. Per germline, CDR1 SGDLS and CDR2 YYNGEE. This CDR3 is CASSVLSGTSVDTQYF. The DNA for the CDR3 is TGTGCCAGCAGCGTCTTATCCGGGACTAGCGTTGATACGCAGTATTTT.

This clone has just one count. As DNA, the CDR3 is TGTGCCAGCAGCGTAGGAGACTACCGGGGCTACAATGAGCAGTTCTTC. This encodes CASSVGDYRGYNEQFF. V and J are TRBV9 and TRBJ2-1; D is perhaps TRBD2 (5 bases). V was shortened by 0 bases and J by 3 bases, with 13 bases between the two germline ends. CDR3 length: 16 residues. Germline CDR1 and CDR2: SGDLS and YYNGEE.

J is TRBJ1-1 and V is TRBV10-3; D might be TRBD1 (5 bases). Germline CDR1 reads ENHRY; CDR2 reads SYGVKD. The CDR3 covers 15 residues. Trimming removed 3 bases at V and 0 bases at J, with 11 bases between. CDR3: CAISDPGRLNTEAFF. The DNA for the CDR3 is TGTGCCATCAGTGATCCGGGACGTTTGAACACTGAAGCTTTCTTT.

The CDR3 sequence is CASSSRGRMETQYF. CDR3 DNA sequence: TGTGCCAGCAGCTCCAGGGGGCGGATGGAGACCCAGTACTTC. V usage is TRBV7-2 and J usage is TRBJ2-5; TRBD1 aligns across 8 bases. CDR3 length: 14 residues. Per germline, CDR1 SGHTA and CDR2 FQGNSA. V was clipped by 4 bases and J by 5 bases; unmatched bases: 6.

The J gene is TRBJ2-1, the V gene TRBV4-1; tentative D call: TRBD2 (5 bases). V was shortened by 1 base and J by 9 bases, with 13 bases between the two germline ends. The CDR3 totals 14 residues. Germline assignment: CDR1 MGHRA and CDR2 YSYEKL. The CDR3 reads CASSQVVTEGEQFF. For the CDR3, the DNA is TGCGCCAGCAGCCAAGTAGTCACCGAGGGTGAGCAGTTCTTC.

The CDR3 nucleotides are TGTGCCAGCAGAGCAGAACGGGTCGGCACTGAAGCTTTCTTT. Translating it yields CASRAERVGTEAFF. The chain carries TRBV6-6 and TRBJ1-1, with D uncertain. Germline assignment: CDR1 MNHNY and CDR2 SVGAGI (reference sequence). The ends were cut back, 6 bases at V and 4 bases at J, with 15 bases in the middle. The CDR3 runs to 14 residues.